This T cell receptor (beta chain) was observed in a study of graft-versus-host responses after intestinal transplantation. Study in general: Every recipient had anti-thymocyte globulin induction and two to three years of tacrolimus plus steroids.

This CDR3 has 14 amino acids. Trimming pared 7 bases from V and 5 bases from J, leaving 15 bases between. Looked up from germline, CDR1 is MNHEY and CDR2 is SVGAGI. Remarks on this clone: Its target is unknown.

Using immunoSEQ multiplex PCR, the repertoire was profiled, and TCRdb retains in-frame clones only, with some absent. Among 85,000 to 130,000 clones listed, roughly 87% were seen once. Sample: unstimulated CD4+ T cells sorted from spleen or lymph node cells, taken before intestinal transplant. The TCR sequence derives from a human donor who received an intestinal transplant. V gene TRBV6-5 combines with J gene TRBJ1-5; possibly TRBD1 for D (6 bases). CDR3 DNA: TGTGCCAGCACCTTACGGGCAGGGGATCAGCCCCAGCATTTT. Protein sequence: CASTLRAGDQPQHF.